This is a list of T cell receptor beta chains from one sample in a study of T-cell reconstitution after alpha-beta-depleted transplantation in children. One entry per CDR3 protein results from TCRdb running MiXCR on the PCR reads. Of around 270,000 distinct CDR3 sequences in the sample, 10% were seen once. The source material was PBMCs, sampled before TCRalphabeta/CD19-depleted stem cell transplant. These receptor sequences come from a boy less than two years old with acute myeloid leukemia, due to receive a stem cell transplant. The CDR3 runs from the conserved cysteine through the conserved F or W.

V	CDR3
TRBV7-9	CASSLALTSGGANEQFF
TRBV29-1	CSATTGGSEKLFF
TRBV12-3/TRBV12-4	CASSLLGVTEAFF
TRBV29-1	CRVDTSANSYNEQFF
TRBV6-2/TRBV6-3	CASSYGGTVVSYEQYF
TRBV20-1	CSASRGPTDTQYF
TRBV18	CASSRDTYGYTF
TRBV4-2	CARSPGGMWSTDTQYF
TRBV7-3	CASSPTGRNEQYF
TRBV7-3	CASGAHYNEQFF
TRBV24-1	CAPGQGGNEQYF
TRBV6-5	CASSYSLGRGDYNSPLHF
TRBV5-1	CASSLVRGTGTDTQYF
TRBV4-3	CASSQDPGLREQFF
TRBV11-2	CASSPRAPSNEKLFF
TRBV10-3	CAISERGEETQYF
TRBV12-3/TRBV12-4	CASSLGTPETQYF
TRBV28	CASTGGATSGGRQFF
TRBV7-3	CASSFRAGYYNEQFF
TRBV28	CGHRRSGGIYNEQFF
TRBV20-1	CSVRGAYEQYF
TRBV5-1	CASLSPRGNEQFF
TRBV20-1	CSARDLVWVARPYEQYF
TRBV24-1	CATSELAAPTDTQYF
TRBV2	CASSSQGLGEQYF
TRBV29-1	CSVGTLLSYEQYF
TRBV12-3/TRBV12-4	CASSFFRLETQYF
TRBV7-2	CASSLARTGSYEQYF
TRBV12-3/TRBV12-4	CASSPGTGKQPQHF
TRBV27	CASRLSPFDTQYF
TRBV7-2	CASSFPGQGVYEQYF
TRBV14	CASSQVQETQYF
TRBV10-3	CAISESVAGGQNEQFF
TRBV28	CASSLMTGWTEAFF
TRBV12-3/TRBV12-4	CASSLAGTSGRKTQYF
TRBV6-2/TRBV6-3	CASSYIPQGNIQYF
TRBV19	CASSRVHLVEQYF
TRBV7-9	CASSKDYHPYEQYF
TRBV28	CASSFHAVPVYGYTF
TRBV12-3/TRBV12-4	CASSFPGPILDTQYF
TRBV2	CASNRRGQDLSGANVLTF
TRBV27	CASSGLAGVFEQFF
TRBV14	CASSRWTGGADSPLHF
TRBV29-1	CSVRQVQETQYF
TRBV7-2	CASSFTTYNEQFF